This T cell receptor (beta chain) was recovered during a study of T-cell reconstitution after alpha-beta-depleted transplantation in children. Broader study findings: Hyperexpanded clones declined; after one year, newly produced T cells mostly supplied diversity. The origin of alpha-beta T cells about two months after transplant was reportedly several hundred expanded graft clones. There were some patients whose high TCRbeta diversity at day 60 came from surviving recipient T cells and thymic progenitors.

Researchers prepared the TCRbeta library using unique molecular identifiers, the study reports. TCRdb ran MiXCR on the PCR reads and lists one entry per CDR3 protein. The table shows 400,000 to 550,000 distinct CDR3 sequences, with over 9.5% occurring only once. This clonotype was observed many times. Antigen unknown. V lost 3 bases and J 8 bases, leaving 21 bases between the germline ends. The length of the CDR3 is 16 residues. CDR1 is MRHNA and CDR2 is SNTAGT in the germline V gene. The sample was PBMCs, taken before TCRalphabeta/CD19-depleted stem cell transplant. The V and J genes are TRBV6-4 and TRBJ2-3, with D possibly called TRBD1 or TRBD2 (5 bases each). This receptor was identified in a child aged 2 to 10 with inherited bone marrow failure, due to receive a stem cell transplant. DNA for the CDR3: TGTGCCAGCAGTGAAGGCGTGGGAGAGGGGTCGGGTACGCAGTATTTT. Its protein product is CASSEGVGEGSGTQYF.